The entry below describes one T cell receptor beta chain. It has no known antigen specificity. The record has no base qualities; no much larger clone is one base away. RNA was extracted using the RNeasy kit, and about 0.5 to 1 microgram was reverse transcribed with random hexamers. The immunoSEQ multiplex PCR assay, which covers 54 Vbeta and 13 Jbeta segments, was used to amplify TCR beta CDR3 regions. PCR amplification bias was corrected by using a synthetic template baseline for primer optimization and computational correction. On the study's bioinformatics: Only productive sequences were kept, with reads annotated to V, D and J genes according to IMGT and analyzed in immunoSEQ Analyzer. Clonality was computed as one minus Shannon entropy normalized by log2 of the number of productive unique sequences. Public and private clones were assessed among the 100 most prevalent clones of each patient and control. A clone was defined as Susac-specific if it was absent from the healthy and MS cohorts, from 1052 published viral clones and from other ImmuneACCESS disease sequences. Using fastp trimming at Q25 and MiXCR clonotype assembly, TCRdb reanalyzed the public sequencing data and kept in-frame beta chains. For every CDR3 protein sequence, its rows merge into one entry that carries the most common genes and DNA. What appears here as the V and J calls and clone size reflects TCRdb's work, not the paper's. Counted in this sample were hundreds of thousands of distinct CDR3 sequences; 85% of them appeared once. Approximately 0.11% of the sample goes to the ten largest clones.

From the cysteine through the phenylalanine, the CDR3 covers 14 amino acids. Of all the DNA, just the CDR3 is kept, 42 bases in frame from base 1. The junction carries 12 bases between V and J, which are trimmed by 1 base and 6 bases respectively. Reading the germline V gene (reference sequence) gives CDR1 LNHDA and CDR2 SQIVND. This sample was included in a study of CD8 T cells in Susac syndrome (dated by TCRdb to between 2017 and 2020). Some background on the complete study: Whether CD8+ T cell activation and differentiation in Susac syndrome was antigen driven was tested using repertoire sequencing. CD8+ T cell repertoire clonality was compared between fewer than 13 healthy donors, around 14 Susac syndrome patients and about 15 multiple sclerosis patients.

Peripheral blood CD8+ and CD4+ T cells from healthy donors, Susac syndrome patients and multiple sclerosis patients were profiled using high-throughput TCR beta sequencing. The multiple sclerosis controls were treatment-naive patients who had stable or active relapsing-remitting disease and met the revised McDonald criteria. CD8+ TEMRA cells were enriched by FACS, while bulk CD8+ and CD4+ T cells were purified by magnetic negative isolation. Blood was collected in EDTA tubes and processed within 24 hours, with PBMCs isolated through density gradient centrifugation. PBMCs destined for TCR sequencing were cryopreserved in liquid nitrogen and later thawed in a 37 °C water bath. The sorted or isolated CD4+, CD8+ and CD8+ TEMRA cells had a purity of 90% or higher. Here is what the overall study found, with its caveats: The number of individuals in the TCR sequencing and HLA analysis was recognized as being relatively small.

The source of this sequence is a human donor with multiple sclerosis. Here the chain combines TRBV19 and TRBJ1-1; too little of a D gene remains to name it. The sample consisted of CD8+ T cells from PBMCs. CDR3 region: CASSIGSQLAEAFF. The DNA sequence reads TGTGCCAGTAGTATAGGTTCCCAGTTGGCTGAAGCTTTCTTT.